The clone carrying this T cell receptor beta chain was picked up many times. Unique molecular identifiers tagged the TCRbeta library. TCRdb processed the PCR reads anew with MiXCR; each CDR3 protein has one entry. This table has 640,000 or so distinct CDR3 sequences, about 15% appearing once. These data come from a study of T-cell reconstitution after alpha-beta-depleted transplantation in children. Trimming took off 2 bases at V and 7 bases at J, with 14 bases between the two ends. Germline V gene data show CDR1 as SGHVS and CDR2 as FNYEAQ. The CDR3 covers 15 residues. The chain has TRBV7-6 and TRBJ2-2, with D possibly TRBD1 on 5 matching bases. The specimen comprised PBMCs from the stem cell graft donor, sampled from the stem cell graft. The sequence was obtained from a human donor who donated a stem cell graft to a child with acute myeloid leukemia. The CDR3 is CASSLTPRVGGELFF. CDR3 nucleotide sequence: TGTGCCAGCAGCTTAACGCCCAGGGTTGGCGGGGAGCTGTTTTTT.